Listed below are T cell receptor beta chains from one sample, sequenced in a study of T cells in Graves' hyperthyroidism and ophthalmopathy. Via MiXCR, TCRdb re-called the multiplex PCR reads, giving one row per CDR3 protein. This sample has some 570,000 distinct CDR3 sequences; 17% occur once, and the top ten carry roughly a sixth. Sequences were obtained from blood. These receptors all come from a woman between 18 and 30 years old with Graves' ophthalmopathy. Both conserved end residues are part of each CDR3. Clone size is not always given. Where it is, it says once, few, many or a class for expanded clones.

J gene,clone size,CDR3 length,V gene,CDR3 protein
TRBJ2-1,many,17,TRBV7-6,CASSSLLLAGANNEQFF
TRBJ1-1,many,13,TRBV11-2,CASRIRTGTEAFF
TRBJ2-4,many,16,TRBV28,CASSFEVSGLRNIQYF
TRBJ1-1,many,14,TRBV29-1,CSVGRGVRNTEAFF
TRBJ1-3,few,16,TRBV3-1,CASSQDMGSSGNTIYF
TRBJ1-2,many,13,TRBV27,CASSTPGGYGYTF
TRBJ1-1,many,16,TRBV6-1,CASSPVAGTGDTEAFF
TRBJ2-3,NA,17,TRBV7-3,CASSSGGGLAGKGTQYF
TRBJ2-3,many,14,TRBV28,CASSRPLGGDTQYF
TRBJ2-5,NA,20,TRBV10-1,CASSESQGNSGGAPEETQYF
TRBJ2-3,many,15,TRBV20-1,CSAVGTGAPTDTQYF
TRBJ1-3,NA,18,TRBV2,CASSARSQQGVVGNTIYF
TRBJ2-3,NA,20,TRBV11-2,CASSPRLAGGPNVPTDTQYF
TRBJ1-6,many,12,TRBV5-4,CASSLYNSPLHF
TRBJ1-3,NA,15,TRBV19,CASMWDRSSGNTIYF
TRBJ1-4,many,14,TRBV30,CAWRRGQVGEKLFF
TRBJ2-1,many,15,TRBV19,CASRIRLAGGDEQFF
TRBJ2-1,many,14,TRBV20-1,CSARGTSGYNEQFF
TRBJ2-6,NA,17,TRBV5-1,CASSIGQGSSGANVLTF
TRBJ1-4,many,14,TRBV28,CASSQGGNNEKLFF
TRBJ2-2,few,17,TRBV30,CAWSVRPTSGGTGELFF
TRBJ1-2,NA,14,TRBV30,CAWSSDRINYGYTF
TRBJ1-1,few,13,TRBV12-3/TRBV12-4,CASSTQWDTEAFF
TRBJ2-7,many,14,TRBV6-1,CASSSSGTAYEQYF
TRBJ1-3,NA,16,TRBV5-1,CASSLDTPLSGNTIYF
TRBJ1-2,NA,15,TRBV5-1,CASSLAGGLFYGYTF
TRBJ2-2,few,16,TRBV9,CASSVARGGHTGELFF
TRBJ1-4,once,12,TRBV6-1,CASRRTNEKLFF
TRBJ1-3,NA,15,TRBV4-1,CASSPGMSTGNTIYF
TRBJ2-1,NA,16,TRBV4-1,CASSQEKREAYNEQFF
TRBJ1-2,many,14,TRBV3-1,CASRFGGSFYGYTF
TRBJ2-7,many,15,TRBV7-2,CASSPRTSGTSEQYF
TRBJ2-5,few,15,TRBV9,CASSVGFFEEETQYF
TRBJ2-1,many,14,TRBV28,CASSPLSGSSEQFF
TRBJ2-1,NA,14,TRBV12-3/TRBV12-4,CASSLGVRGGEQFF
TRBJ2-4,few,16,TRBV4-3,CASSQGGGLAKNIQYF
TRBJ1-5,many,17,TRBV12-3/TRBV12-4,CASSYPLTGALRQPQHF
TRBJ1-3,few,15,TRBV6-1,CASSPQILSGNTIYF
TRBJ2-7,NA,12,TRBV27,CASQTGPNEQYF
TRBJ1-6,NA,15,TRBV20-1,CSARQGASGNSPLHF
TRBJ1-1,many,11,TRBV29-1,CSIDRGAEAFF
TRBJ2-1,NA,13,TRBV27,CASSYSRYNEQFF
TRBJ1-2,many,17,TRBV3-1,CASSQDIGQGMWYGYTF
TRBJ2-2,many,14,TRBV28,CASHPGPNTGELFF
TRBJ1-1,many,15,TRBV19,CASSIMQGAYTEAFF
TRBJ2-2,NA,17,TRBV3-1,CASSPGAGEVFTGELFF
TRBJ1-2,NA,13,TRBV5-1,CASSLDGGSGYTF
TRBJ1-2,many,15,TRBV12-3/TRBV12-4,CASSLGQPSTVGYTF
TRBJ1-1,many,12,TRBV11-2,CASSLDRGGAFF
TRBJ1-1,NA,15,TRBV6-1,CASSSPQVGRTEAFF
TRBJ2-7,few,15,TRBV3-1,CASSQSSVYSYEQYF
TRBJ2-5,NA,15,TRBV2,CASSDPAGGKETQYF
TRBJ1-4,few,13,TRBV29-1,CSVLGRNNEKLFF
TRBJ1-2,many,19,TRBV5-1,CASSSSGQQTHLFNYGYTF